The 13 T cell receptor beta chains listed next were all sequenced from one sample in a study of blood T cell repertoires in COVID-19. Data came from immunoSEQ multiplex PCR; TCRdb stores just in-frame clones and leaves some out. The profile shows under 350,000 clones, about 93% of them singletons. Specimen: peripheral blood. The receptor source for this set is a woman aged 25 to 39 with COVID-19, enrolled during active disease.

The chain links TRBV7-8 to TRBJ2-5; 9 nucleotides agree with TRBD2. V lost 5 bases to trimming and J lost 5 bases; unmatched junction nucleotides: 6. The V gene's germline CDR1 is SGHVS and CDR2 FQNEAQ. The length of the CDR3 is 14 residues. CDR3 bases: TGTGCCAGCAGCCCTAGCGGGGCTGGGGAGACCCAGTACTTC. It specifies CASSPSGAGETQYF.

This sequence joins TRBV10-3 and TRBJ2-7; D might be TRBD2 (6 bases). Germline V gives CDR1 ENHRY, CDR2 SYGVKD. The length of the CDR3 is 12 residues. The germline V and J ends were trimmed by 10 bases and 5 bases, with 15 bases remaining between them. The CDR3 nucleotides are TGTGCCACCGCGCCCGGAGGGAACGAGCAGTACTTC. Translating it yields CATAPGGNEQYF.

This chain uses TRBV14 with TRBJ2-7; 7 nucleotides match TRBD1. The germline V gene has CDR1 SGHDN and CDR2 FVKESK. Trimming at V came to 7 bases and at J to 0 bases, leaving 3 bases not matched to a gene. CDR3 size: 13 residues. The CDR3 reads CASKDRTSYEQYF. The CDR3 DNA reads TGTGCCAGCAAGGACAGGACCTCCTACGAGCAGTACTTC.

This chain uses TRBV7-8 with TRBJ1-3; D is perhaps TRBD1 (5 bases). The CDR3 contains 14 residues. The V and J ends lost 5 bases and 3 bases respectively, with 11 bases between them. Germline lookup yields CDR1 SGHVS and CDR2 FQNEAQ. CDR3 residues: CASSPQGGGNTIYF. The CDR3 nucleotides read TGTGCCAGCAGCCCCCAGGGTGGTGGAAACACCATATATTTT.

This sequence joins TRBV18 and TRBJ2-1; no definite D call. This CDR3 is built from 12 residues. V was cut by 4 bases and J by 7 bases, with 8 bases left in between. Per the germline V gene, CDR1 is KGHSH and CDR2 is LQKENI. This CDR3 reads CASSLIRNEQFF. DNA of the CDR3: TGTGCCAGCTCACTGATCCGGAATGAGCAGTTCTTC.

The CDR3: CASSRTSGTPGELFF. The CDR3 bases are TGTGCCAGCAGCCGGACTAGCGGGACCCCCGGGGAGCTGTTTTTT. The V gene is TRBV7-3, the J gene TRBJ2-2; 12 positions match TRBD2. Germline CDR1 SGHTA, CDR2 FQGTGA. The J segment lost 6 bases and the V segment lost 5 bases, leaving 4 bases of the junction unmatched. This CDR3 is 15 amino acids long.

The chain has TRBV3-1 (or the pseudogene TRBV3-2) and TRBJ1-6; possibly TRBD1 for D (6 bases). V was cut by 1 base and J by 7 bases, with 14 bases left in between. Germline loops: CDR1 LGHDT, CDR2 YNNKEL (reference sequence). The CDR3 totals 16 residues. CDR3 amino acids: CASSQVHRERNSPLHF. CDR3 DNA: TGTGCCAGCAGCCAAGTCCACAGGGAAAGGAATTCACCCCTCCACTTT.

CDR3 region: CASSYSYNSPLHF. In DNA, the CDR3 is TGCGCCAGCAGCTACAGCTATAATTCACCCCTCCACTTT. The J gene is TRBJ1-6, the V gene TRBV4-1; D not resolved. The CDR3 length is 13 residues. Trimming removed 5 bases from V and 3 bases from J, with 5 bases in between. Germline CDR1 MGHRA, CDR2 YSYEKL.

V and J are TRBV10-2 and TRBJ1-3, with D possibly TRBD1 on 6 matching bases. The CDR3 loop spans 16 amino acids. Trimming took off 1 base at V and 2 bases at J, with 12 bases between the two ends. The V gene's germline CDR1 is WSHSY and CDR2 SAAADI. CDR3 DNA sequence: TGCGCCAGCAGTGAGTTTACAGGGCTGGCTGGAAACACCATATATTTT. It specifies CASSEFTGLAGNTIYF.

This rearrangement joins TRBV7-2 to TRBJ2-4; D perhaps matches TRBD2 (5 bases). Germline V lookup: CDR1 SGHTA, CDR2 FQGNSA. This CDR3 contains 17 residues. V was trimmed by 5 bases and J by 0 bases, leaving 17 bases between them. As DNA, the CDR3 is TGTGCCAGCAGCATATTAGCAGGAGGTTTAGCCAAAAACATTCAGTACTTC. Amino acids: CASSILAGGLAKNIQYF.

V is TRBV15 and J is TRBJ2-7; the match to TRBD2 covers 7 bases. Losses at the gene ends were 9 bases for V and 3 bases for J; bases not matched to a gene: 8. This CDR3 has 13 residues. Germline lookup yields CDR1 LNHNV and CDR2 YYDKDF (reference sequence). The CDR3 DNA is TGTGCCACTCGGACTAGTTCCAGCTACGAGCAGTACTTC. As protein: CATRTSSSYEQYF.

This chain uses TRBV7-9 with TRBJ1-4, with unresolved D. V dropped 3 bases and J dropped 8 bases, with 16 bases sitting between them. The CDR3 runs to 15 residues. Germline V gives CDR1 SEHNR, CDR2 FQNEAQ (reference sequence). Here the CDR3 DNA reads TGTGCCAGCAGCTTTCGCCCCTCGGGAGAAGAAAAACTGTTTTTT. This translates into CASSFRPSGEEKLFF.

The V gene is TRBV18, the J gene TRBJ2-7; possibly TRBD1 for D (6 bases). Germline V lookup: CDR1 KGHSH, CDR2 LQKENI. The CDR3 totals 13 residues. V shed 6 bases and J shed 2 bases, with 11 bases lying between them. As DNA, the CDR3 is TGTGCCAGCTCCGGCGGACAGACCTACGAGCAGTACTTC. As protein: CASSGGQTYEQYF.